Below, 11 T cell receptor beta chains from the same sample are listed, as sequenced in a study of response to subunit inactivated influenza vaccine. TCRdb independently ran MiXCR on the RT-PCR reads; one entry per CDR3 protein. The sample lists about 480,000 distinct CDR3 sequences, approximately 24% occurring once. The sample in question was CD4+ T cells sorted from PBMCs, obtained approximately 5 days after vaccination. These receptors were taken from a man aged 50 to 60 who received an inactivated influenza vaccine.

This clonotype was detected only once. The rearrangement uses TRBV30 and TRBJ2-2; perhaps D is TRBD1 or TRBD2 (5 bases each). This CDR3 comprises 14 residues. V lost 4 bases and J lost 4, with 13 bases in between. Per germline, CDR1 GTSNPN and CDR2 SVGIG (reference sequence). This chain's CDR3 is CAWTGPGRTGELFF. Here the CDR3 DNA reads TGTGCCTGGACCGGACCGGGGCGCACCGGGGAGCTGTTTTTT.

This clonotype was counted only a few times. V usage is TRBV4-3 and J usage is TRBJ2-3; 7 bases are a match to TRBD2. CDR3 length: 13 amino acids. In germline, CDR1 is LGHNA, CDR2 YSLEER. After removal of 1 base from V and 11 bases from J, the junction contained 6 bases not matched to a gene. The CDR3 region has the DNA TGCGCCAGCAGCCAAGGGGCGGCGGGAGAGCAGTATTTT. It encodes CASSQGAAGEQYF.

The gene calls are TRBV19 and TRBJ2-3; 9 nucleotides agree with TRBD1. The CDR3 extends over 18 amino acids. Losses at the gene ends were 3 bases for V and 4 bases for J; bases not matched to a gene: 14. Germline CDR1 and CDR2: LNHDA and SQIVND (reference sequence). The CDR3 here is CASSIDLGTGRLADTQYF. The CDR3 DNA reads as TGTGCCAGTAGTATCGACCTAGGGACAGGGCGTTTAGCAGATACGCAGTATTTT.

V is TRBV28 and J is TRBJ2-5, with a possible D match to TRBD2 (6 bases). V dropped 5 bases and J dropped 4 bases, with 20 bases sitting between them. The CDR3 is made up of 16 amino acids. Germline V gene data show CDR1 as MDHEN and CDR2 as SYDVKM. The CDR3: CASSLSSGESRETQYF. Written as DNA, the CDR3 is TGTGCCAGCAGTCTGTCTTCGGGAGAATCCCGAGAGACCCAGTACTTC.

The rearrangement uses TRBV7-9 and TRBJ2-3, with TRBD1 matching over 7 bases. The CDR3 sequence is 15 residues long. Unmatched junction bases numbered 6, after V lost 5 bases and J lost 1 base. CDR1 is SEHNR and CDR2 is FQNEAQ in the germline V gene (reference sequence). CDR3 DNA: TGTGCCAGCAGCATGACAGGGTATGGCACAGATACGCAGTATTTT. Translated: CASSMTGYGTDTQYF. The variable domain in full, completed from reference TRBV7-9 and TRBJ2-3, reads DTGVSQNPRHKITKRGQNVTFRCDPISEHNRLYWYRQTLGQGPEFLTYFQNEAQLEKSRLLSDRFSAERPKGSFSTLEIQRTEQGDSAMYLCASSMTGYGTDTQYFGPGTRLTVL.

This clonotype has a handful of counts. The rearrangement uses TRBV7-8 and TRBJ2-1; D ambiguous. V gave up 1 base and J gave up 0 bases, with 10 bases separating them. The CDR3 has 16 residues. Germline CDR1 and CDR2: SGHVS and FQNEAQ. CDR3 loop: CASSLGKLSSYNEQFF. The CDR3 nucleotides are TGTGCCAGCAGCTTAGGGAAGTTAAGCTCCTACAATGAGCAGTTCTTC. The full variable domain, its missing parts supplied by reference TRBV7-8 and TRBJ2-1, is GAGVSQSPRYKVAKRGQDVALRCDPISGHVSLFWYQQALGQGPEFLTYFQNEAQLDKSGLPSDRFFAERPEGSVSTLKIQRTQQEDSAVYLCASSLGKLSSYNEQFFGPGTRLTVL.

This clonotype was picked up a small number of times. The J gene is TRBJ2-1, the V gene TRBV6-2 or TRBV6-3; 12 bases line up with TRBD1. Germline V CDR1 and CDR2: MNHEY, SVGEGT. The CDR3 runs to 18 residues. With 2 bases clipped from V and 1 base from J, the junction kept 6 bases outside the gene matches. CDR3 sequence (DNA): TGTGCCAGCAGTTACAGGGGGACAGGGGGCAGGTCCTACAATGAGCAGTTCTTC. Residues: CASSYRGTGGRSYNEQFF.

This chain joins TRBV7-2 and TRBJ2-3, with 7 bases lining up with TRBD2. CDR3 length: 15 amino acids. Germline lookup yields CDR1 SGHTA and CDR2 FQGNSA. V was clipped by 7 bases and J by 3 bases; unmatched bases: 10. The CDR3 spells CASTPWGGITDTQYF. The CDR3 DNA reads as TGTGCCAGCACCCCCTGGGGAGGGATTACAGATACGCAGTATTTT.

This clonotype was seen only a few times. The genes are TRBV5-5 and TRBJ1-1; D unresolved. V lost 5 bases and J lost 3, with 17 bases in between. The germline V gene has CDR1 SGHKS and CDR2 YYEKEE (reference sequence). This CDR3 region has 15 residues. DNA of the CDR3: TGTGCCAGCAGTCCCGATCATCGCGGGTACACTGAAGCTTTCTTT. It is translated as CASSPDHRGYTEAFF.

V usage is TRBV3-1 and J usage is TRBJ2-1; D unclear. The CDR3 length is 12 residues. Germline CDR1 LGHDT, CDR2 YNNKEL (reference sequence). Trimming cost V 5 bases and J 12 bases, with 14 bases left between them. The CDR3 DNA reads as TGTGCCAGCAGCTGGACGGACGGAAGGCAGTTCTTC. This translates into CASSWTDGRQFF.

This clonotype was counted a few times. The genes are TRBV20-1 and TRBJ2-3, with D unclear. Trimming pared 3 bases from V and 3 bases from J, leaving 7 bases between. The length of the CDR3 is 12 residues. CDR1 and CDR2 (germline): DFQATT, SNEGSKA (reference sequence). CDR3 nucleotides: TGCAGTGCTAGTTTTTGGACAGATACGCAGTATTTT. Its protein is CSASFWTDTQYF.